This record looks at one T cell receptor (beta chain) sequence and its context. The data were produced by immunoSEQ multiplex PCR, yet TCRdb's version contains in-frame clones alone and is incomplete. Of around 450,000 clones detected, 80% to 90% appear once; the ten largest clones hold 1.5% to 2%. These data belong to a study of Ad26.COV2.S vaccination and SARS-CoV-2 variants. At the level of the study: The donor belonged to the COV1001 Ad26.COV2.S trial arm. Participants got Ad26.COV2.S intramuscularly, once or twice 56 days apart.

Regarding treatment: some 20 received Ad26.COV2.S at low or high dose, single or two shots; about 5 received placebo; per-sample allocation not given. On day 63 after the first injection, vaccine and placebo recipients gave samples. Donor was an adult aged 18-55 years in Boston. Participants' vaccine, an Ad26 vector, delivered Wuhan-strain SARS-CoV-2 spike. The CDR3 is 14 residues long. Trimming at V came to 3 bases and at J to 4 bases, leaving 1 base not matched to a gene. Germline CDR1 reads MNHEY; CDR2 reads SMNVEV (reference sequence). This chain joins TRBV27 and TRBJ2-7; 12 nucleotides match TRBD1. This TCR was recovered from a person between 18 and 65 years old who received the Ad26.COV2.S COVID-19 vaccine or a placebo. The source was peripheral blood, collected in a trial of Ad26.COV2.S vaccine versus placebo. This CDR3 is CASSLGQGAYEQYF. The CDR3 nucleotides read TGTGCCAGCAGTTTGGGACAGGGGGCTTACGAGCAGTACTTC.